Presented here are 32 T cell receptor beta chains from one specimen sequenced in a study of CD8+CD57+ T cells in acquired aplastic anemia (dated by TCRdb to 2017 to 2018). Sequenced on an Illumina HiSeq 2000. Genomic DNA served as template for TCR beta VDJ combination and CDR3 sequence profiling. The public sequencing data were trimmed at Q25 with fastp and processed into clonotypes with MiXCR by TCRdb, which kept only in-frame beta chains. When rows share a CDR3 protein, they turn into one entry using the most common DNA and genes. The sample table lists under 200,000 distinct CDR3 sequences, about two thirds of them with a count of one. Approximately 48% of the sample belongs to the ten largest clones. Patients chosen for sequencing had shown expansion of CD8+CD57+ cells by flow cytometry. Sequenced input: sorted CD4+, CD8+, or CD8+CD57+ T cells (not recorded which) from PBMCs. The receptors stem from a human donor with aplastic anemia.

This chain links TRBV7-2 with TRBJ2-2; 10 bases match TRBD2. There are 18 residues in the CDR3. The V and J ends lost 7 bases and 6 bases, in that order; junction bases with no gene match: 17. Germline assignment: CDR1 SGHTA and CDR2 FQGNSA. CDR3 protein: CASNRDLAGVGSSGELFF. CDR3 coding DNA: TGTGCCAGCAACAGGGACCTAGCGGGAGTGGGGAGTTCCGGGGAGCTGTTTTTT.

The V and J genes are TRBV7-2 and TRBJ2-7, with 11 bases aligning to TRBD2. Germline V gives CDR1 SGHTA, CDR2 FQGNSA. With V trimmed by 5 bases and J by 5 bases, 8 bases remained unmatched. CDR3 size: 15 residues. The CDR3 nucleotides read TGTGCCAGCAGCGCGACTAGCGGGATTCGCGACGAGCAGTACTTC. Protein: CASSATSGIRDEQYF.

The gene calls are TRBV10-3 and TRBJ2-1; 14 bases are a match to TRBD2. CDR1 and CDR2 (germline): ENHRY, SYGVKD. V was pared by 0 bases and J by 9 bases, with 7 bases of the junction left unmatched. This CDR3 is 17 amino acids long. The CDR3 is CAISESPTSGGACEQFF. CDR3 in DNA: TGTGCCATCAGTGAGTCTCCGACTAGCGGGGGGGCGTGTGAGCAGTTCTTC.

This chain links TRBV10-3 with TRBJ1-5, with D tentatively TRBD1 (6 bases). The CDR3 totals 15 residues. Per the germline V gene, CDR1 is ENHRY and CDR2 is SYGVKD. V gave up 3 bases and J gave up 4 bases, with 13 bases separating them. The CDR3 sequence: CAISDPGQLNQPQHF. The CDR3 DNA follows: TGTGCCATCAGTGACCCAGGACAGTTGAATCAGCCCCAGCATTTT.

The chain carries TRBV10-3 and TRBJ2-1; a weak D match, TRBD1 (6 bases). The CDR3 consists of 11 residues. V lost 8 bases and J 7 bases, leaving 9 bases between the germline ends. CDR1 is ENHRY and CDR2 is SYGVKD in the germline V gene. CDR3 coding DNA: TGTGCCATCGCAAGGGGGAATGAGCAGTTCTTC. Residues: CAIARGNEQFF.

The chain employs TRBV12-3 or TRBV12-4 and TRBJ1-2; 10 bases agree with TRBD1. V lost 6 bases and J lost 6; bases outside the gene matches: 13. CDR3 length: 16 residues. The CDR3 loop reads CASSLLGQGGFHGYTF. CDR3 bases: TGTGCCAGCAGCCTGCTAGGACAGGGGGGGTTTCATGGCTACACCTTC.

The chain employs TRBV2 and TRBJ1-6, with 7 bases that match TRBD1. The CDR3 has 16 amino acids. V lost 6 bases and J lost 6; bases outside the gene matches: 11. Germline CDR1 is SNHLY and CDR2 is FYNNEI. The DNA for the CDR3 is TGTGCCAGCAGAGGATCGGGACAGCTGCCTAATTCACCCCTCCACTTT. This translates into CASRGSGQLPNSPLHF.

This sequence joins TRBV7-2 and TRBJ2-5; possible D gene TRBD1, 5 bases. This CDR3 is 13 amino acids long. Germline CDR1 reads SGHTA; CDR2 reads FQGNSA. V lost 4 bases and J lost 5, with 11 bases in between. CDR3 DNA sequence: TGTGCCAGCAGCTCAGACAGTGGGGAGACCCAGTACTTC. This gives the protein CASSSDSGETQYF.

This clonotype has a handful of counts. The V call is TRBV7-6, the J call TRBJ1-5; the D is unclear. Trimming left V 0 bases short and J 15 bases short, with 12 bases between. Germline lookup yields CDR1 SGHVS and CDR2 FNYEAQ. This CDR3 has 12 residues. The CDR3 nucleotides read TGTGCCAGCAGCTTAGCGGACGCCGTTTTGCATTTT. This sequence encodes CASSLADAVLHF.

The chain combines TRBV2 with TRBJ1-4; possibly TRBD1 for D (6 bases). Germline CDR1 and CDR2: SNHLY and FYNNEI. The CDR3 spans 13 residues. V shed 2 bases and J shed 8 bases, with 9 bases lying between them. CDR3 in DNA: TGTGCCAGCAGTGAAAGGGGGGGGGAAAAACTGTTTTTT. This translates into CASSERGGEKLFF.

CDR3 in amino acids: CASSLGMAASLQETQYF. The CDR3, as DNA: TGTGCCAGCAGCTTAGGTATGGCAGCTTCATTACAAGAGACCCAGTACTTC. The gene calls are TRBV7-8 and TRBJ2-5; unclear D gene. From germline, CDR1 is SGHVS and CDR2 FQNEAQ. The V end lost 1 base, the J end lost 2 bases, and 17 bases lay between the germline ends. There are 17 residues in the CDR3.

Details on this clonotype: Mismatch with germline at one junction end may stem from a read error. This chain connects TRBV20-1 to TRBJ2-1, with TRBD2 as a possible D gene (6 bases). The CDR3 runs 13 residues. Germline CDR1 and CDR2: DFQATT and SNEGSKA (reference sequence). The DNA of the CDR3 is TGCAGTGCTCTCCGACTAGTGGGCAATAAGCAGTTCTTC. Its protein is CSALRLVGNKQFF.

The sample holds a few counts of this clonotype. Here the CDR3 reads CASSLDRGGRSEKLFF. Written as DNA, the CDR3 is TGTGCCAGCAGCTTAGATCGCGGGGGCAGGAGTGAAAAACTGTTTTTT. V is TRBV7-2 and J is TRBJ1-4, with a weak D call TRBD1 (6 bases). The V gene lost 1 base and the J gene lost 7 bases, with 16 bases spanning the gap. The CDR3 sequence is 16 residues long. Germline CDR1 reads SGHTA; CDR2 reads FQGNSA.

Worth noting for this clonotype: This could be a read error, since a much larger clone is one nucleotide away. This chain uses TRBV9 with TRBJ1-1; unclear D gene. The CDR3 totals 12 residues. CDR1 is SGDLS, CDR2 YYNGEE, per germline. The DNA for the CDR3 is TGTGCCAGCGGCAAGTCGAACACTGAAGATTTCTTT. As protein: CASGKSNTEDFF.

The V gene is TRBV20-1, the J gene TRBJ1-1; D may be TRBD1 (5 bases). Germline V gene data show CDR1 as DFQATT and CDR2 as SNEGSKA (reference sequence). Trimming took 7 bases from V and 7 from J, leaving 16 bases between them. The CDR3 loop spans 12 amino acids. The CDR3 protein is CSVGDRISEAFF. The CDR3 coding sequence is TGCAGTGTAGGAGACAGAATCAGTGAAGCTTTCTTT.

The V call is TRBV15, the J call TRBJ1-4; TRBD1 matches 7 bases. CDR1 is LNHNV and CDR2 is YYDKDF in the germline V gene (reference sequence). The CDR3 runs 15 residues. V was clipped by 3 bases and J by 5 bases; unmatched bases: 6. CDR3 region: CATSSDREGNEKLFF. The CDR3 coding sequence is TGTGCCACCAGCAGCGACAGGGAGGGGAATGAAAAACTGTTTTTT.

In its sample, this clonotype was seen once. Without the conserved terminal phenylalanine or tryptophan, this CDR3 likely stems from a read error. The CDR3 nucleotides are TGTGCCAGCAGTTTAGCGGGCGAGCAGTACTCC. Its protein is CASSLAGEQYS. The chain combines TRBV2 with TRBJ2-7, with 7 bases identical to TRBD2. The CDR3 is 11 amino acids. The J segment lost 6 bases and the V segment lost 5 bases, leaving 1 base of the junction unmatched. Germline loops: CDR1 SNHLY, CDR2 FYNNEI.

This chain joins TRBV7-2 and TRBJ2-7, with TRBD2 identical over 8 bases. The CDR3 spans 16 residues. CDR1 is SGHTA, CDR2 FQGNSA, per germline. Trimming removed 4 bases from V and 1 base from J; junction bases left unmatched: 9. CDR3 DNA sequence: TGTGCCAGCAGCTCCCAGTTGACGGGAGGGTCCTACGAGCAGTACTTC. This translates into CASSSQLTGGSYEQYF.

A note on this clonotype: This may stem from a read error, because a much larger clone lies one nucleotide away. The chain combines TRBV7-3 with TRBJ1-1, with 9 bases lining up with TRBD1. Germline lookup yields CDR1 SGHTA and CDR2 FQGTGA. There are 15 residues in the CDR3. CDR3 region: CVSSLVQGADTEAFF. The DNA for the CDR3 is TGTGTCAGCAGCTTGGTACAGGGGGCGGACACTGAAGCTTTCTTT.

This chain joins TRBV7-2 and TRBJ2-3, with D perhaps TRBD2 (5 bases). The J call may be faulty, since TRBJ2-5 better matches the DNA end. Germline V gene lookup returns CDR1 SGHTA and CDR2 FQGNSA. The CDR3 sequence is 12 residues long. CDR3 amino acids: CASSHTGETQYF. As DNA, the CDR3 is TGTGCCAGCAGCCACACGGGGGAGACCCAGTACTTC.

As regards this clonotype: The conserved final phenylalanine or tryptophan is absent from the CDR3, which likely points to a read error. The V call is TRBV7-9, the J call TRBJ2-5; D perhaps matches TRBD2 (5 bases). V was trimmed by 6 bases and J by 4 bases, leaving 15 bases between them. This CDR3 has 14 amino acids. Germline-derived CDR1 and CDR2 are SEHNR and FQNEAQ (reference sequence). CDR3 sequence: CASSLLNEGETQYI. In nucleotides, the CDR3 is TGTGCCAGCAGTTTACTAAACGAGGGAGAGACCCAGTACATC.

The rearrangement uses TRBV2 and TRBJ2-7; D remains ambiguous. V was clipped by 1 base and J by 6 bases, with 13 bases between them. This CDR3 has 14 amino acids. Germline CDR1 reads SNHLY; CDR2 reads FYNNEI. CDR3: CASSEDGRASEQYF. CDR3 DNA sequence: TGTGCCAGCAGTGAAGACGGCCGAGCGAGCGAGCAGTACTTC.

The J gene is TRBJ2-6, the V gene TRBV4-2, with D maybe TRBD2 (6 bases). Germline assignment: CDR1 LGHNA and CDR2 YNFKEQ. This CDR3 is 16 amino acids long. Trimming took 1 base from V and 2 from J, leaving 9 bases between them. CDR3 DNA: TGTGCCAGCAGCCAAGGTCGGGGGACTGGGGCCAACGTCCTGACTTTC. Amino acids: CASSQGRGTGANVLTF.

The CDR3 sequence is CASSPGTVGYGYTF. DNA for the CDR3: TGTGCCAGCAGCCCCGGGACAGTCGGCTATGGCTACACCTTC. V usage is TRBV5-6 and J usage is TRBJ1-2, with 7 positions matching TRBD1. The V gene end was trimmed by 4 bases and the J gene end by 4 bases; junction bases not matched to a gene: 7. Germline V gives CDR1 SGHDT, CDR2 YYEEEE. The CDR3 is 14 residues long.

The V call is TRBV7-3, the J call TRBJ2-7; maybe TRBD1 (6 bases). The V and J ends lost 4 bases and 7 bases respectively, with 14 bases between them. The CDR3 covers 13 residues. Germline values: CDR1 SGHTA, CDR2 FQGTGA. The CDR3 DNA sequence: TGTGCCAGCAGCTCAGGGGCCCTTGGTGAGCAGTACTTC. It is translated as CASSSGALGEQYF.

This clonotype was observed a few times. The chain combines TRBV2 with TRBJ2-3, with D uncertain. Trimming left V 6 bases short and J 6 bases short, with 7 bases between. The CDR3 is 11 amino acids. CDR1 SNHLY and CDR2 FYNNEI come from the germline V gene. The CDR3 protein is CASRSGDTQYF. The CDR3 nucleotides read TGTGCCAGCAGGTCCGGGGATACGCAGTATTTT.

The chain recombines TRBV9 with TRBJ1-1, with D possibly TRBD1 on 5 matching bases. This CDR3 is built from 15 residues. From germline, CDR1 is SGDLS and CDR2 YYNGEE. With 1 base removed from V and 4 bases from J, the gap between germline ends came to 14 bases. Written as DNA, the CDR3 is TGTGCCAGCAGCGTATCCCGCTCGGGGGGCACTGAAGCTTTCTTT. Translated, it gives CASSVSRSGGTEAFF.

The rearrangement links TRBV7-6 to TRBJ2-7; D gene ambiguous. The V gene's germline CDR1 is SGHVS and CDR2 FNYEAQ. The length of the CDR3 is 13 residues. Deletions cut 0 bases from V and 2 bases from J, with 5 bases between. This CDR3 is CASSLAPAYEQYF. Here the CDR3 DNA reads TGTGCCAGCAGCTTAGCGCCCGCCTACGAGCAGTACTTC.

The rearrangement joins TRBV7-7 to TRBJ2-2; D is possibly TRBD1 (5 bases). This CDR3 is built from 16 residues. V dropped 3 bases and J dropped 6 bases, with 17 bases sitting between them. The germline V gene encodes CDR1 SSHAT and CDR2 FNYEAQ (reference sequence). CDR3 region: CASSLFSDRGSGELFF. The CDR3 region has the DNA TGTGCCAGCAGCTTGTTCTCAGATAGGGGCTCCGGGGAGCTGTTTTTT.

The gene calls are TRBV24-1 and TRBJ2-7, with 9 bases fitting TRBD1. The germline gives CDR1 KGHDR, CDR2 SFDVKD. Trimming cost V 2 bases and J 5 bases; bases outside gene matches: 6. The CDR3 consists of 15 residues. The CDR3 region is CATSDWGTGTHEQYF. The CDR3 DNA reads as TGTGCCACCAGTGATTGGGGGACAGGGACCCACGAGCAGTACTTC.

This clonotype was seen just once. A much larger clone differs from this one at a single base, so this may be a read error. The chain links TRBV20-1 to TRBJ2-5, with 13 positions matching TRBD2. The CDR3 totals 15 residues. V lost 5 bases to trimming and J lost 9 bases; unmatched junction nucleotides: 12. Germline CDR1 is DFQATT and CDR2 is SNEGSKA (reference sequence). The DNA of the CDR3 is TGCAGTGCTCTTGGACTAGCGGGGGAGGGGGAGGCCCAGTACTTC. Its translation is CSALGLAGEGEAQYF.

CDR3: CASSFGDNYNEQFF. In DNA, the CDR3 is TGTGCCAGCAGCTTCGGCGATAACTACAATGAGCAGTTCTTC. V usage is TRBV11-3 and J usage is TRBJ2-1; D is unresolved. Germline assignment: CDR1 SGHNT and CDR2 YENEEA. The CDR3 is 14 residues long. Trimming shortened V by 3 bases and J by 3 bases, and 9 bases separated the two germline ends.